The clone carrying this T cell receptor beta chain was seen a handful of times. Peripheral blood samples of around 9.3 milliliters were drawn from each donor. The V end lost 5 bases, the J end lost 1 base, and 15 bases lay between the germline ends. CDR1 and CDR2 from the germline V gene are MDHEN and SYDVKM. The CDR3 spans 15 residues. A second 7 to 11 cycle PCR used barcoded and J-beta primers. TCRdb reprocessed the 5' RACE reads via MiXCR and lists one record per CDR3 protein. The sample comprises 750,000 to 850,000 distinct CDR3 sequences, about 25% of which are singletons, and under 4.5% rests with the top ten. The data are from a study of blood T cells in healthy people across ages. These data were also filed under a second study, of T cells of mothers and their children.

The chain joins TRBV28 to TRBJ2-7; D perhaps matches TRBD2 (7 bases). The origin of this receptor is a boy aged 5-17 years in good health. Specimen: blood. The CDR3 protein is CASSTSGTSSYEQYF. DNA for the CDR3: TGTGCCAGCAGTACCAGCGGGACATCATCCTACGAGCAGTACTTC.